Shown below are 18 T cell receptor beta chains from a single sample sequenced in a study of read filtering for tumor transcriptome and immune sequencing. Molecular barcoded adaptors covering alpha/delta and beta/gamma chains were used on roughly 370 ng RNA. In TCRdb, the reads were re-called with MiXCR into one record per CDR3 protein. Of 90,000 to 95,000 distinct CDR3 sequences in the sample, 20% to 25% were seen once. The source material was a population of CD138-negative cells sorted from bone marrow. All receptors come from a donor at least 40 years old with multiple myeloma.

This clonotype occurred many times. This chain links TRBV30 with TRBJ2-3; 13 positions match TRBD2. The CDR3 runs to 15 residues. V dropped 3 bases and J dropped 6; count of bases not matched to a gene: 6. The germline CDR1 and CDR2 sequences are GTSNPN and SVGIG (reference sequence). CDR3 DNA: TGTGCCTGGAGGAAACTAGCGGGGGGGCGCGATACGCAGTATTTT. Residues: CAWRKLAGGRDTQYF.

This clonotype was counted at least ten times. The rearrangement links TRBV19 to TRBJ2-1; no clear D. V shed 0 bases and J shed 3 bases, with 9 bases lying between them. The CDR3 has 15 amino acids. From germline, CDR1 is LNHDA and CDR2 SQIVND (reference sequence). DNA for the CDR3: TGTGCCAGTAGTATAGATCACAGCTTCTACAATGAGCAGTTCTTC. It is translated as CASSIDHSFYNEQFF.

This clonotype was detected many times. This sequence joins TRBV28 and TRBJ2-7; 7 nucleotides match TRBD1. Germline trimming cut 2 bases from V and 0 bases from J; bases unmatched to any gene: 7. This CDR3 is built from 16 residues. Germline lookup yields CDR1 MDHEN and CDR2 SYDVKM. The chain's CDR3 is CASSLKIGDSSYEQYF. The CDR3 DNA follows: TGTGCCAGCAGTTTAAAAATCGGGGACAGCTCCTACGAGCAGTACTTC.

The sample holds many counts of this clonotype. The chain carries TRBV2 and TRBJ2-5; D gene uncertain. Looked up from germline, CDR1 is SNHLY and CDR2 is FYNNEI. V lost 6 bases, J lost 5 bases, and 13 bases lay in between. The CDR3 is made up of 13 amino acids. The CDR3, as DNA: TGTGCCAGCAGCGTTATAGCTTCCGAGACCCAGTACTTC. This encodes CASSVIASETQYF.

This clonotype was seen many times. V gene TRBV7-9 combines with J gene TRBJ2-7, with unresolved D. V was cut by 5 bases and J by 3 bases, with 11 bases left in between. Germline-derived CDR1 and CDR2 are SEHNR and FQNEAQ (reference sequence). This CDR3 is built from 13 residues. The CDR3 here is CASSAISSYEQYF. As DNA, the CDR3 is TGTGCCAGCAGCGCCATTAGCAGCTACGAGCAGTACTTC.

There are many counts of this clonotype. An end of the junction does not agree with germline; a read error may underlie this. The CDR3 coding sequence is TGTGCTAGCAGCTCTACCTATCAAGATACGCAGTATTTT. This gives the protein CASSSTYQDTQYF. This sequence joins TRBV7-7 and TRBJ2-3; D is unclear. From germline, CDR1 is SSHAT and CDR2 FNYEAQ (reference sequence). The CDR3 is made up of 13 amino acids.

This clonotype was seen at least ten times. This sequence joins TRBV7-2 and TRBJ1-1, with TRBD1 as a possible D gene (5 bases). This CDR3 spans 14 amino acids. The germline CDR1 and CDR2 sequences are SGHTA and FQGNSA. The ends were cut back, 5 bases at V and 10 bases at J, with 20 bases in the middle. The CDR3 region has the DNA TGTGCCAGCAGCCAAAAAGTCAGGGATCCGAGAGCTTTCTTT. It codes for CASSQKVRDPRAFF.

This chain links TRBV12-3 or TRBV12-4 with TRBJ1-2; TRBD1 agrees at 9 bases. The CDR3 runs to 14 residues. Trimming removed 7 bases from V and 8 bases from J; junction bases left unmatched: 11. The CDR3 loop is CASTPGQGLGGYTF. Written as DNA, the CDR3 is TGTGCCAGCACCCCGGGACAGGGTTTGGGGGGCTACACCTTC.

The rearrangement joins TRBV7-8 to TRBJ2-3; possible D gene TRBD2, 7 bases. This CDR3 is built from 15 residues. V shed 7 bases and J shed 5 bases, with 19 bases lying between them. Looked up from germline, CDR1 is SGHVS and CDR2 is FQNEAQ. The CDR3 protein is CASIKLGGAGDTQYF. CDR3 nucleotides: TGTGCCAGCATCAAATTAGGGGGGGCGGGAGATACGCAGTATTTT.

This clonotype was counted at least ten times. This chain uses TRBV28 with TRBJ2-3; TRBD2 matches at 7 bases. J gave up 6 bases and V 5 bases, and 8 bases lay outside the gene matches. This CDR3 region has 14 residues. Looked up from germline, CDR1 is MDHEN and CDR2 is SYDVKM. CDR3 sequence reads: CASSETSLRDTQYF. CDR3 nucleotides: TGTGCCAGCAGTGAGACTAGCCTAAGGGATACGCAGTATTTT.

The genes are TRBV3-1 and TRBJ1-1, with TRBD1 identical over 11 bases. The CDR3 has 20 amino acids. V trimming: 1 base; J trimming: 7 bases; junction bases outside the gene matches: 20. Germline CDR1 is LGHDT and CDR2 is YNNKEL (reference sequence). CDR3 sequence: CASSQVAGGDRGGFRGEAFF. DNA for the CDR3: TGTGCCAGCAGCCAAGTCGCCGGAGGGGACAGGGGGGGATTTCGTGGTGAAGCTTTCTTT. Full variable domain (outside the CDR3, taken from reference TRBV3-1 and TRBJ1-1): DTAVSQTPKYLVTQMGNDKSIKCEQNLGHDTMYWYKQDSKKFLKIMFSYNNKELIINETVPNRFSPKSPDKAHLNLHINSLELGDSAVYFCASSQVAGGDRGGFRGEAFFGQGTRLTVV.

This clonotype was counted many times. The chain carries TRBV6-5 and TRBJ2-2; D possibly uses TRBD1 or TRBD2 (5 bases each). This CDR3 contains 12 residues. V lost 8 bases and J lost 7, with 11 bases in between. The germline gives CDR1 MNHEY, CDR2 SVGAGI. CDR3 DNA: TGTGCCAGCTGGGACCCCATCGGGGAGCTGTTTTTT. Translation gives CASWDPIGELFF.

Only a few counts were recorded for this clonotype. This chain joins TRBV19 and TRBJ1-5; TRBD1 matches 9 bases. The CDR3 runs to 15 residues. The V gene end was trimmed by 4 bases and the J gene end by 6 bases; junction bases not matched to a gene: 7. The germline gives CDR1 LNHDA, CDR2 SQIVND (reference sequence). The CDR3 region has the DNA TGTGCCAGTAGTACCCACAGGGGGCGAGGTCAGCCCCAGCATTTT. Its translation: CASSTHRGRGQPQHF.

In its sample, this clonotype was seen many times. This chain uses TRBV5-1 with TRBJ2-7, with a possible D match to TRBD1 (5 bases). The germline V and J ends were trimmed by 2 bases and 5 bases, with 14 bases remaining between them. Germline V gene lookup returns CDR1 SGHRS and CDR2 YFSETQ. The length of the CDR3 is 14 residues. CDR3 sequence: CASSFAQGYDEQYF. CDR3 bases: TGCGCCAGCAGCTTTGCTCAGGGTTACGACGAGCAGTACTTC.

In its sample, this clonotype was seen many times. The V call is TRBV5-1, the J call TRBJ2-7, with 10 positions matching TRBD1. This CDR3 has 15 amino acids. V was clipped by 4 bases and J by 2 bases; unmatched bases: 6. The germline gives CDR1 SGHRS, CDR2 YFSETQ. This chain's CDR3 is CASSPGTGVAYEQYF. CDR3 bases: TGCGCCAGCAGCCCCGGGACAGGGGTAGCCTACGAGCAGTACTTC.

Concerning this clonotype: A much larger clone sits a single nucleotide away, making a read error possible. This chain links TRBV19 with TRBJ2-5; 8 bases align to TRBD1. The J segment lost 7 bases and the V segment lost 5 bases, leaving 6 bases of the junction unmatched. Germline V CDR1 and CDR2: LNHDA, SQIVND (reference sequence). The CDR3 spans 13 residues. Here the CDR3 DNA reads TGTGCCAGTAGTCCAGGGACAGGAAGGACCCAGTACTTC. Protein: CASSPGTGRTQYF.

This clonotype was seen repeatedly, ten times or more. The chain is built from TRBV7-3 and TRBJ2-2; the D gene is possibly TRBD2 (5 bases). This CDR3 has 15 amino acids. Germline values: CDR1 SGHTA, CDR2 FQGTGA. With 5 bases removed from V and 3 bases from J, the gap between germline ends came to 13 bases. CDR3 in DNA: TGTGCCAGCAGCCCGTTGACTACACACACCGGGGAGCTGTTTTTT. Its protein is CASSPLTTHTGELFF.

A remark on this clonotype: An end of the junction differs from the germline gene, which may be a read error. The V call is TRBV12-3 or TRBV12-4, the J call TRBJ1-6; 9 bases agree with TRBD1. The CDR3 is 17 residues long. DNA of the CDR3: TGTGCCAGCTGTTTAGCGCTGGGGACAGGGCGGAAATCACCCCTCCACTTT. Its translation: CASCLALGTGRKSPLHF.